This T cell receptor beta chain comes out of a study of cytomegalovirus exposure and HLA in healthy donors. Study-wide results and limits: With further analysis later on, most CMV-associated TCR beta chains appeared HLA-restricted. Later analysis identified a missense DCLRE1C variant that was linked to TCR beta V- and J-gene trimming.

Amplification used 60 Vbeta primers and 13 Jbeta primers. Profiling relied on immunoSEQ multiplex PCR, and the TCRdb table lists in-frame clones only, not all of them. The data hold 150,000 to 180,000 clones, with approximately 74% observed a single time. To note about this clone: Its specificity is unknown.

V was shortened by 1 base and J by 5 bases, with 11 bases between the two germline ends. CDR1 and CDR2 (germline): LNHNV, YYDKDF (reference sequence). The CDR3 is 15 amino acids. The source material was PBMCs. This clonotype was obtained from a man between 18 and 29 years old in good health and CMV-seronegative. This chain connects TRBV15 to TRBJ1-4; D gene unclear. This CDR3 is CATSRVATGNEKLFF. DNA of the CDR3: TGTGCCACCAGCAGAGTTGCGACGGGGAATGAAAAACTGTTTTTT.